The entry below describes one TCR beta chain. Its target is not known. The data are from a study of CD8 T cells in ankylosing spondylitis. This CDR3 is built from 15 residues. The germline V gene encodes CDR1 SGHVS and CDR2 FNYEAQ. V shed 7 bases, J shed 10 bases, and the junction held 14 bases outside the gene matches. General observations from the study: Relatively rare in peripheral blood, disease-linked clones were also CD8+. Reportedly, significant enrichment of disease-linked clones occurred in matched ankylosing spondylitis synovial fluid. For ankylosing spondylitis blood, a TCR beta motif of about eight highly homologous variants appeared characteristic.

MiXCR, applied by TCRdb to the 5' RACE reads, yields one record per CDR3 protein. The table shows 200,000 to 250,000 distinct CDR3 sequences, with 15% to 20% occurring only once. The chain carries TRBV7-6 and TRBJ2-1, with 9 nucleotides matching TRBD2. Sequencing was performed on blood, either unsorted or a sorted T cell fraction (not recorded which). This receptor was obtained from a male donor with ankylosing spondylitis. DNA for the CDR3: TGTGCCAGCACCCCCCGGGCTAGCGGGATGGGGGAGCAGTTCTTC. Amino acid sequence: CASTPRASGMGEQFF.